This TCR beta chain originates from a study of beta chain features in type 1 diabetes. For the study at large: Examination of sorted cells across all samples involved approximately 100,000,000 cells. Study results and limitations: Among patients with Type 1 diabetes, TCRB CDR3s were moderately but significantly shorter in every one of the four CD4+ subsets. A cDNA-based sequencing approach could over-represent cells with high TCR expression. Healthy donors had naive, central memory and Treg TCRB repertoires that appeared less similar than those seen among patients.

Notes on this clone: The antigen remains unidentified.

V shed 6 bases and J shed 0 bases, with 6 bases lying between them. The CDR3 runs to 14 residues. From germline, CDR1 is KGHSH and CDR2 LQKENI. The study reverse transcribed the entire isolated RNA, so it sequenced expressed TCRB transcripts. Some clones are missing from TCRdb's copy, which holds only in-frame ones; the method was immunoSEQ multiplex PCR. The sample carries under 300,000 clones, approximately 15% recorded once. Sorting with CD45RO/CCR7/CD25/CD127/CD95/CD27 yielded naive, central memory, regulatory and stem-like memory CD4+ cells. Material for sequencing was naive CD4+ T cells from blood. The receptor was isolated from a man under 40 with type 1 diabetes. The rearrangement uses TRBV18 and TRBJ2-6; D is unresolved. CDR3 nucleotide sequence: TGTGCCAGCTCCCTCGGCTCTGGGGCCAACGTCCTGACTTTC. Encoded protein: CASSLGSGANVLTF.